The source of this T cell receptor beta chain is a study of blood T cell repertoires in COVID-19 (dated by TCRdb to the early 2020s). In terms of the full investigation: Collaborator samples came from the United States, Italy and Spain and covered acute and convalescent phases of COVID-19. The material from the prospective study consisted of cDNA or gDNA derived from T cells, B-cell-depleted T cells, or PBMCs. Deeply sampled blood TCRbeta repertoires from subjects exposed to, actively infected with, or recovered from COVID-19 were included in the dataset. A freely available public database, intended as a resource for researchers studying the immune response to SARS-CoV-2, is where the repertoires were released. The samples were drawn from two sources: the first 160 participants of the ongoing ImmuneRACE study, and over 950 subjects contributed by 6 global collaborators. Sample metadata almost always included a de-identified subject ID, COVID-19 status, age in years and sex. Where HLA class I and class II types were available, the types were taken from metadata supplied by the sample provider, not from assay-based typing. The investigation overall reported the following: How much clinical and demographic metadata was included differed by source and by participant, and the metadata was provided uncurated.

Collaborating institutions collected whole blood in K2EDTA tubes following their own protocols. For TCRbeta analysis, collaborators shipped samples in one of three forms: frozen whole blood, isolated PBMCs, or DNA extracted from either of those sample types. The V end gives up 6 bases and the J end 11 bases, leaving 5 bases in the junction not matched to a gene. Counted from cysteine to phenylalanine, this CDR3 has 11 amino acids. Kept here is only the CDR3 DNA, which spans 33 bases and is read in frame from base 1. CDR1 MNHEY and CDR2 SVGAGI are derived from the germline V gene. TCRbeta CDR3 regions were amplified from genomic DNA using the immunoSEQ Assay, a bias-controlled multiplex PCR. In the original analysis: The number of nucleated cells in each sample was estimated from the amplification of reference gene primers within the assay. To quantify the absolute abundance of each unique TCRbeta CDR3 rearrangement, sequence reads were collapsed and filtered. For each sample, productive Simpson clonality was calculated as the square root of Simpson's diversity index across productive rearrangements. This is the immuneACCESS table as TCRdb keeps it, with only in-frame sequences that have V and J called. A part of the clones is gone; compared with another copy, unresolved V genes explain less than half, and the rest is unexplained. Clone size and V and J calls were adopted from that table, with D and trimming inferred from the DNA. The sample table records about 26,000 clones; about 77% of these occur just once. Jointly, the top ten make up about 15% of the sample.

As to this clone: Its antigen is not yet known. No base qualities exist here, and no much larger clone lies one base off it.

This receptor was taken from a man of 80 years or more with active or convalescent COVID-19. The receptor chain draws on TRBV6-5 and TRBJ2-3; 7 of the junction bases match TRBD1. Material: peripheral blood. The CDR3 amino acid sequence is: CASSVGTVQYF. Read as DNA, the sequence is TGTGCCAGCAGCGTGGGGACAGTGCAGTATTTT.